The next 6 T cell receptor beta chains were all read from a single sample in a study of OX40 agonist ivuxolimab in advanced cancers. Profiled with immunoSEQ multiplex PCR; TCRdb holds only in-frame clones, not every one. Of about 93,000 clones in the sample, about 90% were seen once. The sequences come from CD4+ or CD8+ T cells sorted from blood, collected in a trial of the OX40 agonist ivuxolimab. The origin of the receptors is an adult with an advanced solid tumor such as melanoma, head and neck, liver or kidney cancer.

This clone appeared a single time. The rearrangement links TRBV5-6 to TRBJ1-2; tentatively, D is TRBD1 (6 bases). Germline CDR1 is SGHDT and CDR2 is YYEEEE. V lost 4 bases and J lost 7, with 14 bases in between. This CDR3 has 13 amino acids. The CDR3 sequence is CASSQTGIGGYTF. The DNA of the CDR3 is TGTGCCAGCAGCCAAACAGGGATTGGTGGCTACACCTTC.

The CDR3 reads CASRLREPTEAFF. CDR3 nucleotide sequence: TGTGCCAGCAGGTTGAGGGAGCCCACTGAAGCTTTCTTT. V and J are TRBV6-1 and TRBJ1-1; D is unclear. V was shortened by 6 bases and J by 4 bases, with 12 bases between the two germline ends. The CDR3 sequence is 13 residues long. Germline assignment: CDR1 MNHNS and CDR2 SASEGT.

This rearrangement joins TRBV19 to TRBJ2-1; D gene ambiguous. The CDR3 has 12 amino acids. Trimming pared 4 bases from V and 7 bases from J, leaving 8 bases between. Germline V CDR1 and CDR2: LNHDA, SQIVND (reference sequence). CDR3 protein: CASSTMRNEQFF. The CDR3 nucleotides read TGTGCCAGTAGTACGATGAGGAATGAGCAGTTCTTC.

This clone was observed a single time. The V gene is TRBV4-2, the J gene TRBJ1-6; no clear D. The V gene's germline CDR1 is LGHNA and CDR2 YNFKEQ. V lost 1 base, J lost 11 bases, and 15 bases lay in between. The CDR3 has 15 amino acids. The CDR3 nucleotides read TGTGCCAGCAGCCAAGGTGGACTGGAGTCACCACCCCTCCACTTT. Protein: CASSQGGLESPPLHF.

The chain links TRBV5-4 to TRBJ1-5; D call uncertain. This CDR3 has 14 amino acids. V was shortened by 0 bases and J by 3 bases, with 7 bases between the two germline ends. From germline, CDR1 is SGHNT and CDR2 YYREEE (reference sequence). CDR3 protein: CASSLGQFNQPQHF. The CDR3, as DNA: TGTGCCAGCAGCTTGGGTCAGTTCAATCAGCCCCAGCATTTT.

The CDR3 region has the DNA TGTGCCAGCAGCTACCGGACACCCCAGGAGACCCAGTACTTC. This gives the protein CASSYRTPQETQYF. The chain combines TRBV5-8 with TRBJ2-5, with a weak D call TRBD1 (5 bases). The CDR3 runs to 14 residues. Germline-derived CDR1 and CDR2 are SGHTS and YDEGEE. The V and J ends lost 3 bases and 5 bases respectively, with 14 bases between them.